A selection of T cell receptor beta chains follows, all from one sample in a study of beta chain features in type 1 diabetes. Sequencing used immunoSEQ multiplex PCR; TCRdb keeps in-frame clones, though not all of them. Of 120,000 to 150,000 clones listed, 9% to 10% were seen once; the top ten hold 0.55% to 0.65%. Sequenced: central memory CD4+ T cells from blood. The receptors here all came from a woman aged 40-49 years in good health. CDR3s include the opening cysteine and the closing phenylalanine or tryptophan. Each record gives: D gene, clone size, V gene, CDR3 length, J gene, CDR3 DNA, CDR3 protein. D genes are given only for firm matches. Rows may omit the clone size; those that give it use once, few, many or a size class.

TRBD2	few	TRBV7-2	14	TRBJ2-7	TGTGCCAGCAGCCCCAATATAGCGGGGGCCGAGCAGTACTTC	CASSPNIAGAEQYF
TRBD1	.	TRBV11-2	16	TRBJ1-5	TGTGCCAGCAGCCAGTGGGGGACAGGGGGCAATCAGCCCCAGCATTTT	CASSQWGTGGNQPQHF
.	many	TRBV15	13	TRBJ2-3	TGTGCCACCAGCAGAGATCGGGCAGATACGCAGTATTTT	CATSRDRADTQYF
TRBD1	.	TRBV29-1	14	TRBJ2-5	TGCAGCGTATACCCCGGGACAGGGGCAGAGACCCAGTACTTC	CSVYPGTGAETQYF
.	few	TRBV6-1	11	TRBJ2-7	TGTGCCACCGTTAACTACTACGAGCAGTACTTC	CATVNYYEQYF
TRBD1	.	TRBV4-3	18	TRBJ1-4	TGCGCCAGCAGCCCGCGGACAGGGACGTCCACTAGTAATGAAAAACTGTTTTTT	CASSPRTGTSTSNEKLFF
.	.	TRBV2	11	TRBJ2-7	TGTGCCAGCAGTGGTTACACCGAGCAGTACTTC	CASSGYTEQYF
.	few	TRBV19	13	TRBJ1-2	TGTGCCAGTAGTATTAGAACCAACTATGGCTACACCTTC	CASSIRTNYGYTF
.	.	TRBV11-2	15	TRBJ1-1	TGTGCCAGCAGCCAGGTTGCAGGGATTATCACTGAAGCTTTCTTT	CASSQVAGIITEAFF
TRBD2	few	TRBV5-1	15	TRBJ2-1	TGCGCCAGCAGCTTGGGACTAGCGGGGGTGAATGAGCAGTTCTTC	CASSLGLAGVNEQFF
.	.	TRBV27	14	TRBJ1-5	TGTGCCCCCTGGGGCCCTCGGAGGGATCAGCCCCAGCATTTT	CAPWGPRRDQPQHF
TRBD1	many	TRBV11-2	14	TRBJ2-5	TGTGCCAGCAGGGACAGGGTCGGAGAGGAGACCCAGTACTTC	CASRDRVGEETQYF
.	few	TRBV15	11	TRBJ2-7	TGTGCCACCAGCAGAGATAACGAGCAGTACTTC	CATSRDNEQYF
.	few	TRBV7-9	14	TRBJ2-7	TGTGCCAGCAGCTTAGTGTCAGGGGCCGACGAGCAGTACTTC	CASSLVSGADEQYF
TRBD1	many	TRBV4-2	13	TRBJ2-5	TGTGCCAGCAGCCAAGCTACCACAGGGGACCAGTACTTC	CASSQATTGDQYF
.	.	TRBV15	14	TRBJ2-7	TGTGCCACCAGCAGGACAGGTTTGAACTACGAGCAGTACTTC	CATSRTGLNYEQYF
TRBD1	.	TRBV18	16	TRBJ1-2	TGTGCCAGCTCACTCGAAACCCGGGACAGAAGATATGGCTACACCTTC	CASSLETRDRRYGYTF
.	few	TRBV4-1	13	TRBJ1-5	TGCGCCAGCAGCCAAGATCGGTTTCAGCCCCAGCATTTT	CASSQDRFQPQHF
.	.	TRBV5-6	14	TRBJ2-1	TGTGCCAGCAGCGAGGGCGGGTCCTACAATGAGCAGTTCTTC	CASSEGGSYNEQFF
TRBD1	few	TRBV19	15	TRBJ1-1	TGTGCCAGTAGGGGGACAGGGGATCGGGGCACTGAAGCTTTCTTT	CASRGTGDRGTEAFF
.	.	TRBV19	15	TRBJ2-2	TGTGCCAGTAGTGTTGTGACAGCCAACACCGGGGAGCTGTTTTTT	CASSVVTANTGELFF
.	.	TRBV6-1	14	TRBJ2-7	TGTGCCAGCAGCTGGGCGGGCAGAAACTACGAGCAGTACTTC	CASSWAGRNYEQYF
.	many	TRBV19	12	TRBJ1-2	TGTGCATCCGGAAGGGGCGACTATGGCTACACCTTC	CASGRGDYGYTF
TRBD2	few	TRBV2	15	TRBJ2-3	TGTGCCAGCAGTGGAGCGGGGGGGCGGACAGATACGCAGTATTTT	CASSGAGGRTDTQYF
TRBD1	.	TRBV27	15	TRBJ2-5	TGTGCCAGCAGTTTCTACCGGGACAGACAAGAGACCCAGTACTTC	CASSFYRDRQETQYF
TRBD1	.	TRBV18	16	TRBJ2-2	TGTGCCAGCTCACCTATGACAGGGGCAAACACCGGGGAGCTGTTTTTT	CASSPMTGANTGELFF
TRBD1	few	TRBV5-1	15	TRBJ1-1	TGCGCCAGCAGCTACGGACAGGGGGTAAACACTGAAGCTTTCTTT	CASSYGQGVNTEAFF
TRBD1	.	TRBV28	17	TRBJ1-4	TGTGCCAGCAGTCCAACCGGGACAGTCCCAAACGGCGAAAAACTGTTTTTT	CASSPTGTVPNGEKLFF
TRBD1	.	TRBV4-3	15	TRBJ1-2	TGCGCCAGCAGCCACCCAGGGGGCGGGGGTCGTGGCTACACCTTC	CASSHPGGGGRGYTF
TRBD2	.	TRBV5-4	20	TRBJ2-1	TGTGCCAGCAGCTTGGATCGCTGGGTGACTAGCGGGGGGGCTGGCAATGAGCAGTTCTTC	CASSLDRWVTSGGAGNEQFF
TRBD1	.	TRBV7-2	14	TRBJ2-5	TGTGCCAGCAGCTTAGGGGCAGGGGGAGAGACCCAGTACTTC	CASSLGAGGETQYF
.	few	TRBV6-6	15	TRBJ2-1	TGTGCCAGCAGTTACCGGGGTCAACCCGCCGGTGAGCAGTTCTTC	CASSYRGQPAGEQFF
TRBD1	few	TRBV10-3	15	TRBJ1-1	TGTGCCATCTCCGTAGAAACAGGGGTGAACACTGAAGCTTTCTTT	CAISVETGVNTEAFF
.	.	TRBV5-1	12	TRBJ1-2	TGCGCCAGCAGCTTGGACAGCTATGGCTACACCTTC	CASSLDSYGYTF
TRBD1	many	TRBV7-2	14	TRBJ2-7	TGTGCCAGCAGCTTAGGGGACAGGGGTTCCGAGCAGTACTTC	CASSLGDRGSEQYF
TRBD1	.	TRBV10-2	16	TRBJ1-5	TGCGCCAGCAGGAAAGACAGGGCAGGTGGCAATCAGCCCCAGCATTTT	CASRKDRAGGNQPQHF
TRBD1	few	TRBV12-5	15	TRBJ2-5	TGTGCTAGTGGTACAGGGACAGTGGATCAAGAGACCCAGTACTTC	CASGTGTVDQETQYF
TRBD1	.	TRBV11-3	16	TRBJ2-5	TGTGCCAGCAGCCCCGGACAGGGGGCTTTCCAGGAGACCCAGTACTTC	CASSPGQGAFQETQYF
TRBD1	.	TRBV15	15	TRBJ2-1	TGTGCCACCAGCCAACCGGGACAGGGAATCAATGAGCAGTTCTTC	CATSQPGQGINEQFF
.	few	TRBV21-1	19	TRBJ2-6	TGTGCCAGCAGCTCCGATAGGGGCCTGGCGGAGTCTGGGGCCAACGTCCTGACTTTC	CASSSDRGLAESGANVLTF
.	few	TRBV2	13	TRBJ1-1	TGTGCCAGCAATCGACAGTTGAACACTGAAGCTTTCTTT	CASNRQLNTEAFF
.	many	TRBV2	11	TRBJ1-4	TGTGCCAGCAGTCCGACAGAAAAACTGTTTTTT	CASSPTEKLFF
.	.	TRBV10-3	15	TRBJ1-2	TGTGCCATCAGTGAGTCGAGGACAGACATCACTGGCTACACCTTC	CAISESRTDITGYTF
.	few	TRBV27	14	TRBJ2-3	TGTGCCAGCAGTACGCGACAGATGTCAGATACGCAGTATTTT	CASSTRQMSDTQYF
.	few	TRBV21-1	17	TRBJ2-2	TGTGCCAGCAGCAAAGATTTTGGAGGACCGAACACCGGGGAGCTGTTTTTT	CASSKDFGGPNTGELFF
TRBD1	many	TRBV10-3	14	TRBJ2-5	TGTGCCATCAGACGGGACAGGGGGGAAGAGACCCAGTACTTC	CAIRRDRGEETQYF
TRBD1	few	TRBV19	14	TRBJ2-7	TGTGCCAGTAGTACAAGGGACAGACTGTCCGAGCAGTACTTC	CASSTRDRLSEQYF
.	few	TRBV18	12	TRBJ2-5	TGTGCCAGCTCACCTCTCCAAGAGACCCAGTACTTC	CASSPLQETQYF
.	once	TRBV10-3	15	TRBJ1-6	TGTGCCATCAGTGAGCAGGGGAGGGGTAATTCACCCCTCCACTTT	CAISEQGRGNSPLHF